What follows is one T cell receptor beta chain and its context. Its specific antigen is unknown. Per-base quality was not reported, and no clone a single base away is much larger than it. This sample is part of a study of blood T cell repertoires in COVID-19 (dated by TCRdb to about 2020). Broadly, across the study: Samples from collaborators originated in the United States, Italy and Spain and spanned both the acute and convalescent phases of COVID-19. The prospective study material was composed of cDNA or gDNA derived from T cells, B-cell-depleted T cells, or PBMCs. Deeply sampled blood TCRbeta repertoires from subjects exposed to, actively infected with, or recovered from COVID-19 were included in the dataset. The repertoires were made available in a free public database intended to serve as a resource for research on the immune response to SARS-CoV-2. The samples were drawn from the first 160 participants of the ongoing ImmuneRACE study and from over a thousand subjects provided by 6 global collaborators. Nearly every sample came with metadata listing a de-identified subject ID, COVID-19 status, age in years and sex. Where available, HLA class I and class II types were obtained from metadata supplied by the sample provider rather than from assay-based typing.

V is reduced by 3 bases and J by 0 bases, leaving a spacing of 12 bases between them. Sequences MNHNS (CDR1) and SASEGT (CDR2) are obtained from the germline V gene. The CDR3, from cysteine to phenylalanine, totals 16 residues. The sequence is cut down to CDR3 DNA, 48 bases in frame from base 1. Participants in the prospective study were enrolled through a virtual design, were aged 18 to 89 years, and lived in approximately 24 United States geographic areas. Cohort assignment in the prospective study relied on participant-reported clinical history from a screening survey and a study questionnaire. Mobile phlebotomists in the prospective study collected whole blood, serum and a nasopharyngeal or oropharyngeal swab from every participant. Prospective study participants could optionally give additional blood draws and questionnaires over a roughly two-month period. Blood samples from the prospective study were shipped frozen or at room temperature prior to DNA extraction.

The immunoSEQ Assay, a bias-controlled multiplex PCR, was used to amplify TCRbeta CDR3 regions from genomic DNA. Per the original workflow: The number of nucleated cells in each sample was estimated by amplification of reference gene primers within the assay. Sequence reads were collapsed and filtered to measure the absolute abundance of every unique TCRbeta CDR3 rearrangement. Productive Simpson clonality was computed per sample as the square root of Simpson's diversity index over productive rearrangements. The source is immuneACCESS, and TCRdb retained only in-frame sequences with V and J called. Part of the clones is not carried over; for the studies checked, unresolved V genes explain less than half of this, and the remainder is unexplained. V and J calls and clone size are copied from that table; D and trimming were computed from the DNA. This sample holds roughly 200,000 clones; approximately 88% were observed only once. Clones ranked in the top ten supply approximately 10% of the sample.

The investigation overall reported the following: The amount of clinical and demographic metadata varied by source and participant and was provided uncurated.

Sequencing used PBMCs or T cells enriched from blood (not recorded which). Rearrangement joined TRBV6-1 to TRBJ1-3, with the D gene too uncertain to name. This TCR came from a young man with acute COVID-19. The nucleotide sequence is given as TGTGCCAGCAGTGAGATCCGACTGACCTCTGGAAACACCATATATTTT. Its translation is CASSEIRLTSGNTIYF.